Here is one T cell receptor beta chain with its context. The CDR3 spans 16 residues. The germline gives CDR1 KGHSH, CDR2 LQKENI. V was pared by 4 bases and J by 1 base, with 16 bases between. The sample is drawn from a study of OX40 agonist ivuxolimab in advanced cancers. The repertoire was sequenced with immunoSEQ multiplex PCR; TCRdb's copy has only in-frame clones and lacks some. The data show 35,000 or so clones, with around 77% seen just once and 20% to 25% held by the top ten. The chain joins TRBV18 to TRBJ1-1, with a weak D call TRBD1 (6 bases). Here the sequenced sample was CD4+ or CD8+ T cells sorted from blood, taken in a trial of the OX40 agonist ivuxolimab. The sequence derives from an adult with an advanced solid tumor such as melanoma, head and neck, liver or kidney cancer. The CDR3 is CASSRTRDTGNTEAFF. For the CDR3, the DNA is TGTGCCAGCTCACGGACCCGGGACACTGGGAACACTGAAGCTTTCTTT.